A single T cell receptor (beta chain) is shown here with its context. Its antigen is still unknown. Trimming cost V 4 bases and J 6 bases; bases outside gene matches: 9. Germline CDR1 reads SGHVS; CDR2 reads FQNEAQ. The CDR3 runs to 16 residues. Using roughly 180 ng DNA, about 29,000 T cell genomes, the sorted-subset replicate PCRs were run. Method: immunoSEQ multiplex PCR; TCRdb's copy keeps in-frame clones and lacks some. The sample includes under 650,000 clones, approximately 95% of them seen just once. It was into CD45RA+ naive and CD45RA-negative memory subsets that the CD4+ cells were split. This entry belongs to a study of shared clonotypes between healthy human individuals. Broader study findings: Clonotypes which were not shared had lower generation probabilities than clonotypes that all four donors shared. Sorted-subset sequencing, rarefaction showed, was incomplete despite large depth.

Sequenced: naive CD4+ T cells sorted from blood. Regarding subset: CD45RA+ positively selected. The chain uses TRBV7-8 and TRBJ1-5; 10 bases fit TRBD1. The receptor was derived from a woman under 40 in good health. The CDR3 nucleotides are TGTGCCAGCAGCTCCCACGGGACAGGGGTCGGTCAGCCCCAGCATTTT. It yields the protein CASSSHGTGVGQPQHF.